The 31 T cell receptor beta chains listed next were all sequenced from one sample in a study of post-analysis software for immune sequencing data (dated by TCRdb to 2015 to 2017). Study-wide findings and limitations: Significantly higher frequencies in patients than in controls were found for roughly 5 TRBV segments, including TRBV5-6, TRBV5-1 and TRBV20-1.

Antigens of these TCRs are unknown. Library method: PCR. These reads were obtained on an Illumina HiSeq 2500. To reduce PCR and sequencing biases, unique molecular identifiers were incorporated into the TCR beta cDNA libraries. The public reads were run again by TCRdb, first through fastp at Q25 and then through MiXCR, and only productive beta chains were kept. A single entry per CDR3 protein holds the most common genes and DNA from its merged rows. Present in this sample are hundreds of thousands of distinct CDR3 sequences, 35% to 40% of which were seen just once. The top ten clonotypes cover 4% to 6% of the sample. Sequencing input: blood. The receptors were sampled from a girl aged 5-17 years with multiple sclerosis.

The V call is TRBV5-1, the J call TRBJ1-4; D is perhaps TRBD1 (6 bases). The CDR3 has 14 residues. Germline CDR1 and CDR2: SGHRS and YFSETQ. The V end was cut by 3 bases, the J end by 3 bases, with 9 bases between. CDR3: CASSYTGSNEKLFF. In DNA form, the CDR3 reads TGCGCCAGCAGCTACACAGGGTCTAATGAAAAACTGTTTTTT.

The CDR3 protein is CAIRGVGDSPLHF. The CDR3, as DNA: TGTGCCATCAGGGGGGTTGGGGATTCACCCCTCCACTTT. The chain links TRBV10-3 to TRBJ1-6; tentatively, D is TRBD1 (5 bases). CDR3 length: 13 residues. Deletions cut 6 bases from V and 8 bases from J, with 11 bases between. Germline V gene lookup returns CDR1 ENHRY and CDR2 SYGVKD.

V usage is TRBV5-1 and J usage is TRBJ1-6, with TRBD1 matching over 12 bases. V trimming: 4 bases; J trimming: 7 bases; junction bases outside the gene matches: 9. The CDR3 is 17 residues long. From germline, CDR1 is SGHRS and CDR2 YFSETQ. CDR3 residues: CASSAPGTGGGNSPLHF. For the CDR3, the DNA is TGCGCCAGCAGCGCTCCCGGGACAGGGGGCGGAAATTCACCCCTCCACTTT. Using reference TRBV5-1 and TRBJ1-6 for the parts outside the CDR3, the full variable domain is KAGVTQTPRYLIKTRGQQVTLSCSPISGHRSVSWYQQTPGQGLQFLFEYFSETQRNKGNFPGRFSGRQFSNSRSEMNVSTLELGDSALYLCASSAPGTGGGNSPLHFGNGTRLTVT.

The chain uses TRBV27 and TRBJ2-3; 10 nucleotides line up with TRBD2. This CDR3 contains 14 residues. The trim removed 6 bases at V and 4 bases at J, leaving 4 bases unmatched. Germline CDR1 reads MNHEY; CDR2 reads SMNVEV (reference sequence). Here the CDR3 DNA reads TGTGCCAGCAGGCAAGCGGGGGGGGCAGATACGCAGTATTTT. It specifies CASRQAGGADTQYF.

The sample holds a few counts of this clonotype. The chain recombines TRBV28 with TRBJ1-1; D perhaps matches TRBD1 (5 bases). This CDR3 contains 13 residues. Germline values: CDR1 MDHEN, CDR2 SYDVKM. Deletions cut 4 bases from V and 6 bases from J, with 12 bases between. CDR3 amino acids: CASSSPQGPEAFF. In nucleotides, the CDR3 is TGTGCCAGCAGTTCTCCTCAGGGTCCTGAAGCTTTCTTT.

In this sample, this clonotype turned up many times. The chain is built from TRBV10-3 and TRBJ2-1, with TRBD1 matching over 8 bases. Trimming removed 10 bases from V and 5 bases from J; junction bases left unmatched: 7. The CDR3 has 13 residues. The germline CDR1 and CDR2 sequences are ENHRY and SYGVKD. In DNA form, the CDR3 reads TGTGCCACCAGGACAGGGTCGAACAATGAGCAGTTCTTC. Translated: CATRTGSNNEQFF.

This clonotype showed up just a few times. V is TRBV20-1 and J is TRBJ2-7; D remains ambiguous. V was pared by 0 bases and J by 7 bases, with 13 bases between. The CDR3 is 13 amino acids. Per the germline V gene, CDR1 is DFQATT and CDR2 is SNEGSKA (reference sequence). The CDR3 bases are TGCAGTGCTAGAGATATCCGGGCCAATGAGCAGTACTTC. It yields the protein CSARDIRANEQYF.

This chain joins TRBV18 and TRBJ2-1; D is unresolved. Germline-derived CDR1 and CDR2 are KGHSH and LQKENI. This CDR3 is built from 13 residues. V shed 3 bases and J shed 7 bases, with 10 bases lying between them. CDR3 in amino acids: CASSPWARNEQFF. CDR3 coding DNA: TGTGCCAGCTCACCTTGGGCACGTAATGAGCAGTTCTTC.

This chain connects TRBV6-1 to TRBJ1-3; D might be TRBD1 (5 bases). This CDR3 contains 14 residues. Germline V gives CDR1 MNHNS, CDR2 SASEGT. Trimming took 4 bases from V and 4 from J, leaving 11 bases between them. The CDR3 spells CASSGGTTGNTIYF. The CDR3 DNA sequence: TGTGCCAGCAGTGGTGGGACGACGGGAAACACCATATATTTT.

This clonotype was counted ten times or more. This chain uses TRBV11-2 with TRBJ2-5; 7 bases line up with TRBD2. The CDR3 totals 17 residues. Germline trimming cut 2 bases from V and 1 base from J; bases unmatched to any gene: 10. The germline gives CDR1 SGHAT, CDR2 FQNNGV. Here the CDR3 reads CASSLLSSGPFQETQYF. CDR3 sequence (DNA): TGTGCCAGCAGCTTACTCTCTAGCGGCCCTTTCCAAGAGACCCAGTACTTC.

In its sample, this clonotype was seen a few times. This chain uses TRBV7-6 with TRBJ2-3; D unresolved. Germline V CDR1 and CDR2: SGHVS, FNYEAQ. CDR3 length equals 13 residues. Trimming left V 3 bases short and J 6 bases short, with 10 bases between. CDR3 amino acids: CASSLAASDTQYF. CDR3 DNA: TGTGCCAGCAGCTTGGCAGCGAGTGATACGCAGTATTTT.

Note on this clonotype: This may stem from a read error, because a much larger clone lies one nucleotide away. This chain connects TRBV4-1 to TRBJ1-2, with D unclear. The CDR3 runs to 15 residues. CDR1 and CDR2 (germline): MGHRA, YSYEKL. CDR3 nucleotide sequence: TGCGCCGGCAGCCAAGTCCAGACCGACTATCAAGGCTACACCTTC. Translation: CAGSQVQTDYQGYTF.

The chain employs TRBV20-1 and TRBJ2-7; tentative D call: TRBD1 (6 bases). The J call may not be correct, given that the DNA end is closer to TRBJ2-5. The germline V gene has CDR1 DFQATT and CDR2 SNEGSKA (reference sequence). This CDR3 contains 12 residues. The CDR3 loop is CSASPGEETQYF. As DNA, the CDR3 is TGCAGTGCTAGTCCAGGGGAAGAGACCCAGTACTTC.

Regarding this clonotype: The junction departs from germline at one end; a sequencing error may be responsible. CDR3 loop: CAGSPARGYEQYF. Written as DNA, the CDR3 is TGTGCCGGTAGCCCCGCGAGAGGCTACGAGCAGTACTTC. V gene TRBV19 combines with J gene TRBJ2-7; D unresolved. Germline V gene data show CDR1 as LNHDA and CDR2 as SQIVND (reference sequence). CDR3 length: 13 residues. Full variable domain (outside the CDR3, taken from reference TRBV19 and TRBJ2-7): DGGITQSPKYLFRKEGQNVTLSCEQNLNHDAMYWYRQDPGQGLRLIYYSQIVNDFQKGDIAEGYSVSREKKESFPLTVTSAQKNPTAFYLCAGSPARGYEQYFGPGTRLTVT.

V usage is TRBV6-6 and J usage is TRBJ2-1; 9 bases line up with TRBD1. The CDR3 length is 15 residues. J was trimmed by 6 bases and V by 0 bases; bases with no gene match: 3. Germline V gene data show CDR1 as MNHNY and CDR2 as SVGAGI (reference sequence). The CDR3 protein is CASSYSETGGNEQFF. The DNA of the CDR3 is TGTGCCAGCAGTTACTCGGAGACAGGGGGCAATGAGCAGTTCTTC.

This clonotype turned up a few times. The J gene is TRBJ2-2, the V gene TRBV7-8; no clear D gene. The CDR3 extends over 15 amino acids. The ends were cut back, 2 bases at V and 2 bases at J, with 9 bases in the middle. Looked up from germline, CDR1 is SGHVS and CDR2 is FQNEAQ. CDR3 in DNA: TGTGCCAGCAGCTTATTCGGCCCCAACACCGGGGAGCTGTTTTTT. This codes for CASSLFGPNTGELFF.

The V gene is TRBV7-2, the J gene TRBJ1-6; D not resolved. V was clipped by 5 bases and J by 10 bases, with 9 bases between them. This CDR3 has 12 residues. Germline V gene data show CDR1 as SGHTA and CDR2 as FQGNSA. As DNA, the CDR3 is TGTGCCAGCAGCCCACGGGTCTCACCCCTCCACTTT. Translated: CASSPRVSPLHF.

The CDR3 DNA follows: TGCGCCAGCAGCTTGGGAGGGTCCCGGACCTACAATGAGCAGTACTTC. It yields the protein CASSLGGSRTYNEQYF. J is TRBJ2-1 and V is TRBV5-1, with a tentative D call TRBD2 (5 bases). TRBJ2-7 explains the end of the DNA better; the J call may be wrong. The CDR3 totals 16 residues. Germline CDR1 is SGHRS and CDR2 is YFSETQ.

In this sample, this clonotype turned up many times. The gene calls are TRBV7-9 and TRBJ2-1; 7 bases agree with TRBD1. Looked up from germline, CDR1 is SEHNR and CDR2 is FQNEAQ (reference sequence). The J segment lost 8 bases and the V segment lost 6 bases, leaving 10 bases of the junction unmatched. The CDR3 loop spans 14 amino acids. The CDR3: CASRDLTGPDEQFF. In DNA, the CDR3 is TGTGCCAGCAGAGACCTGACAGGGCCGGATGAGCAGTTCTTC.

This clonotype was seen at least ten times. A read error may account for a junction end that differs from germline. The chain has TRBV6-5 and TRBJ1-2; D may be TRBD1 (5 bases). The CDR3 totals 13 residues. The V gene's germline CDR1 is MNHEY and CDR2 SVGAGI. The CDR3 spells CASSSTANYGYTF. In DNA, the CDR3 is TGTGCCAGCAGTTCGACAGCTAACTATGGTTACACCTTC.

In the case of this clonotype: A read error is possible here, since a much larger clone lies one base away. This chain connects TRBV12-3 or TRBV12-4 to TRBJ2-7; 9 bases agree with TRBD2. The DNA matches TRBJ2-5 better at its end, which makes the J call doubtful. CDR3 size: 17 residues. CDR3 sequence (DNA): TGTGCCGGCAGTTTAGACCGGCTAGCGGGATCCCCAGAGACCCAGTACTTC. Protein: CAGSLDRLAGSPETQYF.

V usage is TRBV20-1 and J usage is TRBJ2-1; 12 bases are a match to TRBD2. The CDR3 is made up of 16 amino acids. The V segment lost 3 bases and the J segment 7 bases; nucleotides outside the gene matches: 10. CDR1 and CDR2 from the germline V gene are DFQATT and SNEGSKA (reference sequence). The CDR3 bases are TGCAGTGCTAGTGAGTCGGGACTAGCGGGCCCTAATGAGCAGTTCTTC. It specifies CSASESGLAGPNEQFF.

This clonotype was seen only a few times. The chain uses TRBV20-1 and TRBJ1-1, with 7 bases that match TRBD1. Germline V lookup: CDR1 DFQATT, CDR2 SNEGSKA (reference sequence). The CDR3 loop spans 13 amino acids. Trimming at V came to 2 bases and at J to 1 base, leaving 1 base not matched to a gene. The CDR3 sequence: CSARTGANTEAFF. The CDR3 DNA follows: TGCAGTGCTAGAACAGGGGCGAACACTGAAGCTTTCTTT.

A remark on this clonotype: Given the absence of the conserved phenylalanine or tryptophan at the CDR3 end, a read error is likely. Written as DNA, the CDR3 is TGTGCCAGCAGCCAGGAGGCCAAGTACACTGAAGCTTTCCTT. This encodes CASSQEAKYTEAFL. The chain combines TRBV12-3 or TRBV12-4 with TRBJ1-1; D is unclear. This CDR3 comprises 14 residues. Trimming removed 6 bases from V and 3 bases from J, with 14 bases in between.

This clonotype occurred many times. This chain joins TRBV20-1 and TRBJ2-5, with 8 bases matching TRBD2. The germline V gene encodes CDR1 DFQATT and CDR2 SNEGSKA (reference sequence). J lost 3 bases, V lost 4 bases, and 16 bases had no gene match. This CDR3 has 17 amino acids. In DNA form, the CDR3 reads TGCAGTGCTATGGTCCTCTCAGGTAGCGGGAACAAAGAGACCCAGTACTTC. Its translation: CSAMVLSGSGNKETQYF.

This clonotype came up once. V usage is TRBV27 and J usage is TRBJ2-2; D is ambiguous. The germline gives CDR1 MNHEY, CDR2 SMNVEV (reference sequence). Trimming stripped 3 bases from V and 7 bases from J, with 12 bases between. This CDR3 has 14 amino acids. This chain's CDR3 is CASSFDLGSGELFF. In DNA, the CDR3 is TGTGCCAGCAGTTTCGACTTGGGCAGCGGGGAGCTGTTTTTT.

CDR3 DNA sequence: TGCAGTGCTAGAGATAGGGCTAGAGTGGCAGATACGCAGTATTTT. Amino acids: CSARDRARVADTQYF. The chain couples TRBV20-1 to TRBJ2-3; D remains unclear. V gave up 0 bases and J gave up 4 bases, with 14 bases separating them. The germline gives CDR1 DFQATT, CDR2 SNEGSKA (reference sequence). This CDR3 has 15 residues.

This clonotype was found a few times. The gene calls are TRBV4-3 and TRBJ2-1, with D unresolved. Between the trimmed V and J ends, which lost 0 bases and 8 bases, there was a span of 8 bases. Germline CDR1 and CDR2: LGHNA and YSLEER. The CDR3 has 13 amino acids. This CDR3 is CASSQELTYEQFF. The CDR3 DNA reads TGCGCCAGCAGCCAAGAGTTGACCTATGAGCAGTTCTTC.

Many counts were recorded for this clonotype. This chain connects TRBV12-3 or TRBV12-4 to TRBJ2-5; 7 nucleotides match TRBD1. V was pared by 3 bases and J by 3 bases, with 10 bases of the junction left unmatched. CDR3 length equals 16 residues. CDR3 sequence reads: CASSFLPQQGKETQYF. The DNA for the CDR3 is TGTGCCAGCAGTTTCCTCCCGCAACAGGGGAAAGAGACCCAGTACTTC.

As to this clonotype: Being one base from a much bigger clone, this may be a read error. The genes are TRBV15 and TRBJ2-7, with 8 bases that match TRBD2. Germline loops: CDR1 LNHNV, CDR2 YYDKDF (reference sequence). The CDR3 runs 15 residues. This chain's CDR3 is CASSWGSGSSYEQYF. CDR3 DNA: TGTGCCTCCAGCTGGGGGAGCGGGAGCTCCTACGAGCAGTACTTC.

This clonotype was seen repeatedly, ten times or more. V gene TRBV14 combines with J gene TRBJ2-1, with 7 bases matching TRBD2. The CDR3 length is 17 residues. Germline CDR1 reads SGHDN; CDR2 reads FVKESK. J lost 7 bases, V lost 0 bases, and 12 bases had no gene match. In DNA, the CDR3 is TGTGCCAGCAGCCAAGATCAAGGCGGGAGAAGGAGGAATGAGCAGTTCTTC. Its translation: CASSQDQGGRRRNEQFF.